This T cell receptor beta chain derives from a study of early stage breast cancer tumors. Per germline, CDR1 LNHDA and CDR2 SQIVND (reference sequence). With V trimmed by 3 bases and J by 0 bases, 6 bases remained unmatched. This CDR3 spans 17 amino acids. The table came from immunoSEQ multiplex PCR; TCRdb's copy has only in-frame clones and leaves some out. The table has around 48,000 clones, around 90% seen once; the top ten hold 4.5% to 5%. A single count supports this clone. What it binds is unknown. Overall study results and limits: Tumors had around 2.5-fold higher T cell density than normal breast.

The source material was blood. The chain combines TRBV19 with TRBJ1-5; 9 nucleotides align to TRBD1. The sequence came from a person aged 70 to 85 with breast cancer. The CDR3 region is CASSIRDRAFSNQPQHF. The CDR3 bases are TGTGCCAGTAGTATTCGGGACAGGGCGTTTAGCAATCAGCCCCAGCATTTT. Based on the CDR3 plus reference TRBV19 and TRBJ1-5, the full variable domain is DGGITQSPKYLFRKEGQNVTLSCEQNLNHDAMYWYRQDPGQGLRLIYYSQIVNDFQKGDIAEGYSVSREKKESFPLTVTSAQKNPTAFYLCASSIRDRAFSNQPQHFGDGTRLSIL.